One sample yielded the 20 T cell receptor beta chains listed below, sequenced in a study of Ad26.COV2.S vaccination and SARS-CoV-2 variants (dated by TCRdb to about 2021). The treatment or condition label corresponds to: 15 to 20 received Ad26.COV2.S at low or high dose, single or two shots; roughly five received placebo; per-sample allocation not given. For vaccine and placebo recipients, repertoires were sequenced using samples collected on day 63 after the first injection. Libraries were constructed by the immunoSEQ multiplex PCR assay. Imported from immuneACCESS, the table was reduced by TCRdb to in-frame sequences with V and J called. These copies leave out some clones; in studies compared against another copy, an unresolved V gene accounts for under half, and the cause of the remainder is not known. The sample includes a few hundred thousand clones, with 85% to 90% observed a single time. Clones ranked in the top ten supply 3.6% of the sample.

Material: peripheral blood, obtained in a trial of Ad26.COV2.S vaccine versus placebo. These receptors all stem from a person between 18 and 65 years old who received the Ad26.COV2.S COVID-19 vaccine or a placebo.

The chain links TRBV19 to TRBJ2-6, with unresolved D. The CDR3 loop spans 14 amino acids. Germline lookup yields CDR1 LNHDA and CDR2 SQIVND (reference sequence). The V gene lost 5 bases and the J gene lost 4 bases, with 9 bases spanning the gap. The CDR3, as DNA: TGTGCCAGTAGTCCCCGCCAGGGGGCCAACGTCCTGACTTTC. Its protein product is CASSPRQGANVLTF.

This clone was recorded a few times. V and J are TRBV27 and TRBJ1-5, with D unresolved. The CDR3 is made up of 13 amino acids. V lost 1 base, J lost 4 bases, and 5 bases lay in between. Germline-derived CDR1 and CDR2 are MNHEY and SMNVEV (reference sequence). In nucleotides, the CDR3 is TGTGCCAGCAGTTTATTTAAAAATCAGCCCCAGCATTTT. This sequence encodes CASSLFKNQPQHF.

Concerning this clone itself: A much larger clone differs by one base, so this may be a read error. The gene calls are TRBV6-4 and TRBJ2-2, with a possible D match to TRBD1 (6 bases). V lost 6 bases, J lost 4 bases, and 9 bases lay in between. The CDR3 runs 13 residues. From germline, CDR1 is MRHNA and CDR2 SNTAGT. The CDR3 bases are TGTGCCAGCAGCCGGACAGTCACCGGGGAGCTGTTTTTT. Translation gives CASSRTVTGELFF.

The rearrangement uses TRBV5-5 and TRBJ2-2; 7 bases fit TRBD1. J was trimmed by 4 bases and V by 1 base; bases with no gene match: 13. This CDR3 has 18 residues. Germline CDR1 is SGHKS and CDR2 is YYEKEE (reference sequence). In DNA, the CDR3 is TGTGCCAGCAGCTTGTCCACAGGGGCCGCCGTGAGCACCGGGGAGCTGTTTTTT. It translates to CASSLSTGAAVSTGELFF.

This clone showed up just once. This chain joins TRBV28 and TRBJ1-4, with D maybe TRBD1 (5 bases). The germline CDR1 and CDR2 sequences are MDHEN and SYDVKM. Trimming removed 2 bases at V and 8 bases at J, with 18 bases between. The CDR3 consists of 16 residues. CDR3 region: CASSLLRSGREEKLFF. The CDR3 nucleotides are TGTGCCAGCAGTTTACTCCGGTCGGGCAGGGAAGAAAAACTGTTTTTT. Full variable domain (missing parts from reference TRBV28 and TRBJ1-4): DVKVTQSSRYLVKRTGEKVFLECVQDMDHENMFWYRQDPGLGLRLIYFSYDVKMKEKGDIPEGYSVSREKKERFSLILESASTNQTSMYLCASSLLRSGREEKLFFGSGTQLSVL.

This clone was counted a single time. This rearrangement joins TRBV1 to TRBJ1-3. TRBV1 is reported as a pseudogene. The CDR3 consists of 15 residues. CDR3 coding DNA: TGCACCAGCAGCCAAAATACGTCTCCAGGAAACACCATATATTTT. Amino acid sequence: CTSSQNTSPGNTIYF.

The CDR3 loop is CSASRGYEQYF. DNA of the CDR3: TGCAGCGCGTCCAGGGGTTACGAGCAGTACTTC. V and J are TRBV29-1 and TRBJ2-7; weak D call: TRBD1 (6 bases). This CDR3 spans 11 amino acids. Trimming removed 7 bases from V and 4 bases from J, with 11 bases in between. The germline V gene has CDR1 SQVTM and CDR2 ANQGSEA.

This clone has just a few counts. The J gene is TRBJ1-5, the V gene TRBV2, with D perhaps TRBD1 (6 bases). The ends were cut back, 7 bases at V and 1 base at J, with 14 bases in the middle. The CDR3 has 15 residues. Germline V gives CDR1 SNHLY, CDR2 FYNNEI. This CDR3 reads CASTQRQASNQPQHF. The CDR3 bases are TGTGCCAGCACCCAACGACAGGCCAGCAATCAGCCCCAGCATTTT.

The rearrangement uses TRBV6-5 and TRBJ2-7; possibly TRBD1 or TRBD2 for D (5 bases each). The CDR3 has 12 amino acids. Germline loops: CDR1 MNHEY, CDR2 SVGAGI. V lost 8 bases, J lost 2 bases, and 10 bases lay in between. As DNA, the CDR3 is TGTGCCAGCTCCTTGGGGGCCTACGAGCAGTACTTC. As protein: CASSLGAYEQYF.

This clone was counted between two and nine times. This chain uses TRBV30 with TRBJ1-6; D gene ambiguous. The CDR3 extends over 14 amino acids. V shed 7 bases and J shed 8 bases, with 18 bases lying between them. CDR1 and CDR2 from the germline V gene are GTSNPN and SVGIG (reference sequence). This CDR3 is CASGMGIGDSPLHF. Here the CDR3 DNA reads TGTGCCTCCGGGATGGGCATAGGAGATTCACCCCTCCACTTT.

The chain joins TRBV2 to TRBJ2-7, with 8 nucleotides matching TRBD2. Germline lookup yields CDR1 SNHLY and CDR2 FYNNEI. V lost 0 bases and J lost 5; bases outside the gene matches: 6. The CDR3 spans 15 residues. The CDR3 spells CASSEATGGPNEQYF. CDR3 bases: TGTGCCAGCAGTGAAGCGACGGGGGGGCCCAACGAGCAGTACTTC.

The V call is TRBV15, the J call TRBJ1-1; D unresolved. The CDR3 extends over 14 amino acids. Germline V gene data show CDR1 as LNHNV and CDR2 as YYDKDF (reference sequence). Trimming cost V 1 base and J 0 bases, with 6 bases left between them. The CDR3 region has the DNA TGTGCCACCAGCAGAGTCGGCGTGAACACTGAAGCTTTCTTT. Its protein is CATSRVGVNTEAFF.

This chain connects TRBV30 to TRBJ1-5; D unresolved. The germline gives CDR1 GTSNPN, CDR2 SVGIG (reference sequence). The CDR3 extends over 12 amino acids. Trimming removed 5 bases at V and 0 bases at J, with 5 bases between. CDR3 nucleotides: TGTGCCTGGGGTTCTAGCAATCAGCCCCAGCATTTT. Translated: CAWGSSNQPQHF.

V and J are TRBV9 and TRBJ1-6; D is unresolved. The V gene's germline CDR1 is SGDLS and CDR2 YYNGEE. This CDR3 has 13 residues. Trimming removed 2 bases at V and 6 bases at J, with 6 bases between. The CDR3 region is CASSVGFNSPLHF. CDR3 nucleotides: TGTGCCAGCAGCGTGGGTTTTAATTCACCCCTCCACTTT. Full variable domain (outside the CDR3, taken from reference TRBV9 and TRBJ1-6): DSGVTQTPKHLITATGQRVTLRCSPRSGDLSVYWYQQSLDQGLQFLIQYYNGEERAKGNILERFSAQQFPDLHSELNLSSLELGDSALYFCASSVGFNSPLHFGNGTRLTVT.

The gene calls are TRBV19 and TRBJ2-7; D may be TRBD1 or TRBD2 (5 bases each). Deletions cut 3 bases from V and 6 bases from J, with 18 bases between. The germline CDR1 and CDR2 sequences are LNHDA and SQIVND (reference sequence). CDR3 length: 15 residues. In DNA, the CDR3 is TGTGCCAGTAGTATCCCCGGGGCAGCAGTCCGCGAGCAGTACTTC. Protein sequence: CASSIPGAAVREQYF.

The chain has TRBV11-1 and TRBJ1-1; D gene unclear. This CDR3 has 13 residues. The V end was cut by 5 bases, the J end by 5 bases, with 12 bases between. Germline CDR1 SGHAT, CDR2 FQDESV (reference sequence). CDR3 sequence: CASSPSVMTEAFF. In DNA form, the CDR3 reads TGTGCCAGCAGCCCATCTGTCATGACTGAAGCTTTCTTT.

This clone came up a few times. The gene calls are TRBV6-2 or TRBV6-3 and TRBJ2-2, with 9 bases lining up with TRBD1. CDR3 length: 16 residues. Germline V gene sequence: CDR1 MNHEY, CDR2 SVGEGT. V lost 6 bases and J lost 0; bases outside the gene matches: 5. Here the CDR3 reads CASSWGQGTNTGELFF. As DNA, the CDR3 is TGTGCCAGCAGCTGGGGACAGGGTACGAACACCGGGGAGCTGTTTTTT.

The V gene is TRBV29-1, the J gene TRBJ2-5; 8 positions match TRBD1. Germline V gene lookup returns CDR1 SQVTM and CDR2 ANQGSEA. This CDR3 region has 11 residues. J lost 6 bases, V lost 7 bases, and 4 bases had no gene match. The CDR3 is CSAWTGQTQYF. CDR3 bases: TGCAGCGCTTGGACAGGGCAGACCCAGTACTTC.

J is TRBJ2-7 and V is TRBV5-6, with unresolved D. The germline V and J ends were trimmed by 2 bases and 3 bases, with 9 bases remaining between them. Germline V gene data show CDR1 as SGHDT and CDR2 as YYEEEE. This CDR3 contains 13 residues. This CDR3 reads CASSLTAFYEQYF. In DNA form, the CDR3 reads TGTGCCAGCAGCTTAACAGCATTCTACGAGCAGTACTTC.

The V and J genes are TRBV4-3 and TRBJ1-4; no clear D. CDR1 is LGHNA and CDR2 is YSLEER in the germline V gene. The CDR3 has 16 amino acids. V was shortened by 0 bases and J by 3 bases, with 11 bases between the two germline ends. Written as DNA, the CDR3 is TGCGCCAGCAGCCAAGATTGGAAGGAGGCTAATGAAAAACTGTTTTTT. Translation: CASSQDWKEANEKLFF.